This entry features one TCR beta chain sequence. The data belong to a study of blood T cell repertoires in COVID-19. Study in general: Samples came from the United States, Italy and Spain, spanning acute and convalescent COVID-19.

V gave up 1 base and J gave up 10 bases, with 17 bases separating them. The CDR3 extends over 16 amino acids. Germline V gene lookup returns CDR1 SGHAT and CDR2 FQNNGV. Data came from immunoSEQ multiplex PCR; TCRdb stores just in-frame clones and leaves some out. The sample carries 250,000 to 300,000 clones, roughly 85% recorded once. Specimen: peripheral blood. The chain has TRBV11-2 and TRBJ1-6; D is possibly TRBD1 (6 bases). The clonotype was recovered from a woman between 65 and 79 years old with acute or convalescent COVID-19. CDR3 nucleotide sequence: TGTGCCAGCAGCTTAGGTATGACAGGCGTACACTCACCCCTCCACTTT. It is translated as CASSLGMTGVHSPLHF.